These 25 T cell receptor beta chains were all obtained from the same sample, sequenced in a study of vaccination effects on CD4 cells after COVID-19. After less than 11 days in culture, the CD4+ T cells were isolated. As their vaccination, participants received two doses of either BNT162b2 or mRNA-1273. No cognate antigen is known for these TCRs. The table came from immunoSEQ multiplex PCR; TCRdb's copy has only in-frame clones and leaves some out. The data hold 35,000 to 55,000 clones, with more than 65% observed a single time. Sample: CD4+ T cells from PBMCs cultured without peptide, taken after COVID-19 vaccination. These TCRs come from a human donor who received a COVID-19 vaccine.

The chain links TRBV19 to TRBJ1-4; D is perhaps TRBD1 (5 bases). This CDR3 is 12 amino acids long. From germline, CDR1 is LNHDA and CDR2 SQIVND (reference sequence). Trimming shortened V by 6 bases and J by 6 bases, and 8 bases separated the two germline ends. As DNA, the CDR3 is TGTGCCAGTAGGAGGGGTGATGAAAAACTGTTTTTT. Translation gives CASRRGDEKLFF.

The rearrangement links TRBV30 to TRBJ1-2; 7 positions agree with TRBD1. J gave up 5 bases and V 2 bases, and 5 bases lay outside the gene matches. Per the germline V gene, CDR1 is GTSNPN and CDR2 is SVGIG (reference sequence). There are 13 residues in the CDR3. The CDR3 loop is CAWSPPTGYGYTF. CDR3 in DNA: TGTGCCTGGAGTCCCCCGACAGGGTATGGCTACACCTTC. The full variable domain, in which reference TRBV30 and TRBJ1-2 provide the parts outside the CDR3, is SQTIHQWPATLVQPVGSPLSLECTVEGTSNPNLYWYRQAAGRGLQLLFYSVGIGQISSEVPQNLSASRPQDRQFILSSKKLLLSDSGFYLCAWSPPTGYGYTFGSGTRLTVV.

The chain couples TRBV7-9 to TRBJ1-1, with D tentatively TRBD1 (5 bases). This CDR3 contains 12 residues. Trimming shortened V by 5 bases and J by 6 bases, and 10 bases separated the two germline ends. Germline V CDR1 and CDR2: SEHNR, FQNEAQ (reference sequence). CDR3 protein: CASSADSSEAFF. The DNA for the CDR3 is TGTGCCAGCAGCGCCGACAGTTCTGAAGCTTTCTTT.

The J gene is TRBJ1-3, the V gene TRBV7-9; possible D gene TRBD1, 5 bases. This CDR3 is 15 amino acids long. CDR1 and CDR2 (germline): SEHNR, FQNEAQ (reference sequence). The V end lost 4 bases, the J end lost 0 bases, and 10 bases lay between the germline ends. The chain's CDR3 is CASSYGTDSGNTIYF. CDR3 bases: TGTGCCAGCAGCTACGGGACGGACTCTGGAAACACCATATATTTT. The entire variable domain, with the rest obtained from reference TRBV7-9 and TRBJ1-3, is as follows: DTGVSQNPRHKITKRGQNVTFRCDPISEHNRLYWYRQTLGQGPEFLTYFQNEAQLEKSRLLSDRFSAERPKGSFSTLEIQRTEQGDSAMYLCASSYGTDSGNTIYFGEGSWLTVV.

The rearrangement uses TRBV15 and TRBJ2-5, with 11 bases identical to TRBD2. This CDR3 comprises 15 residues. The V gene's germline CDR1 is LNHNV and CDR2 YYDKDF (reference sequence). The V and J ends lost 3 bases and 4 bases, in that order; junction bases with no gene match: 4. As DNA, the CDR3 is TGTGCCACCAGCAGGGGTCTAGCGGGAGGAGAGACCCAGTACTTC. It codes for CATSRGLAGGETQYF. Full variable domain (remainder filled in from reference TRBV15 and TRBJ2-5): DAMVIQNPRYQVTQFGKPVTLSCSQTLNHNVMYWYQQKSSQAPKLLFHYYDKDFNNEADTPDNFQSRRPNTSFCFLDIRSPGLGDTAMYLCATSRGLAGGETQYFGPGTRLLVL.

The sample holds one count of this clone. The chain uses TRBV5-4 and TRBJ2-7; TRBD2 aligns across 11 bases. The CDR3 consists of 18 residues. V was pared by 0 bases and J by 2 bases, with 10 bases of the junction left unmatched. Looked up from germline, CDR1 is SGHNT and CDR2 is YYREEE (reference sequence). The CDR3, as DNA: TGTGCCAGCAGCTTGGATCCTAGCGGGAGGACCGTAACCTACGAGCAGTACTTC. Translating gives CASSLDPSGRTVTYEQYF.

The chain has TRBV6-5 and TRBJ2-5; D uncertain. V lost 6 bases to trimming and J lost 1 base, with 12 bases between them. This CDR3 region has 14 residues. The germline gives CDR1 MNHEY, CDR2 SVGAGI. This chain's CDR3 is CASRRESLQETQYF. The CDR3 DNA reads as TGTGCCAGCAGACGCGAGAGTCTCCAAGAGACCCAGTACTTC.

This chain links TRBV19 with TRBJ1-5; D unresolved. CDR1 LNHDA and CDR2 SQIVND come from the germline V gene (reference sequence). This CDR3 has 16 residues. V lost 6 bases and J 0 bases, leaving 15 bases between the germline ends. CDR3 loop: CASSTMGMNSNQPQHF. The CDR3 DNA follows: TGTGCCAGTAGCACTATGGGGATGAATAGCAATCAGCCCCAGCATTTT.

The genes are TRBV27 and TRBJ2-1, with D possibly TRBD1 on 5 matching bases. The CDR3 is 16 amino acids. The V gene lost 5 bases and the J gene lost 8 bases, with 22 bases spanning the gap. In germline, CDR1 is MNHEY, CDR2 SMNVEV (reference sequence). The CDR3 sequence: CASSPLMGRKSYEQFF. DNA of the CDR3: TGTGCCAGCAGTCCGCTAATGGGGCGAAAGTCCTATGAGCAGTTCTTC.

This chain joins TRBV13 and TRBJ2-1; the match to TRBD1 covers 7 bases. Germline lookup yields CDR1 PRHDT and CDR2 FYEKMQ (reference sequence). V was clipped by 4 bases and J by 4 bases; unmatched bases: 16. The CDR3 length is 18 residues. The CDR3 is CASSSVQERFRGYNEQFF. CDR3 DNA: TGTGCCAGCAGCTCGGTCCAGGAACGTTTCAGGGGGTACAATGAGCAGTTCTTC.

The genes are TRBV6-4 and TRBJ1-2, with D possibly matching TRBD1 (5 bases). Looked up from germline, CDR1 is MRHNA and CDR2 is SNTAGT. CDR3 size: 12 residues. V was trimmed by 5 bases and J by 6 bases, leaving 10 bases between them. Here the CDR3 DNA reads TGTGCCAGCAGTTTGGCAGGGAATGGCTACACCTTC. As protein: CASSLAGNGYTF.

The J gene is TRBJ1-6, the V gene TRBV6-6; 7 positions agree with TRBD1. Losses at the gene ends were 0 bases for V and 11 bases for J; bases not matched to a gene: 10. CDR1 MNHNY and CDR2 SVGAGI come from the germline V gene (reference sequence). The CDR3 is 16 residues long. The CDR3 protein is CASSYSFKTQGAPLHF. The CDR3 nucleotides are TGTGCCAGCAGTTACTCATTCAAAACTCAGGGGGCACCCCTCCACTTT.

The gene calls are TRBV4-1 and TRBJ1-2, with D tentatively TRBD1 (6 bases). Trimming removed 0 bases from V and 0 bases from J, with 14 bases in between. Per germline, CDR1 MGHRA and CDR2 YSYEKL. This CDR3 region has 17 residues. The CDR3 region is CASSQDSGAQANYGYTF. The CDR3 DNA reads as TGCGCCAGCAGCCAAGATTCAGGGGCGCAAGCTAACTATGGCTACACCTTC.

This chain connects TRBV19 to TRBJ1-5; tentative D call: TRBD1 (6 bases). Germline-derived CDR1 and CDR2 are LNHDA and SQIVND (reference sequence). The CDR3 loop spans 16 amino acids. Deletions cut 2 bases from V and 6 bases from J, with 17 bases between. CDR3 residues: CASSISLWGAGQPQHF. The CDR3 coding sequence is TGTGCCAGTAGTATATCCCTTTGGGGGGCGGGTCAGCCCCAGCATTTT. Full variable domain (missing parts from reference TRBV19 and TRBJ1-5): DGGITQSPKYLFRKEGQNVTLSCEQNLNHDAMYWYRQDPGQGLRLIYYSQIVNDFQKGDIAEGYSVSREKKESFPLTVTSAQKNPTAFYLCASSISLWGAGQPQHFGDGTRLSIL.

The chain uses TRBV6-4 and TRBJ2-3; TRBD2 agrees at 9 bases. This CDR3 contains 15 residues. With 3 bases clipped from V and 1 base from J, the junction kept 2 bases outside the gene matches. Germline CDR1 and CDR2: MRHNA and SNTAGT. The CDR3 sequence: CASSDSGGRTDTQYF. CDR3 in DNA: TGTGCCAGCAGTGATAGCGGGGGACGCACAGATACGCAGTATTTT.

The rearrangement links TRBV5-4 to TRBJ2-7, with D possibly being TRBD1 (6 bases). CDR1 and CDR2 (germline): SGHNT, YYREEE (reference sequence). V gave up 0 bases and J gave up 2 bases, with 9 bases separating them. CDR3 length equals 14 residues. The CDR3 bases are TGTGCCAGCAGCTTGGATGGGGGCCCCTACGAGCAGTACTTC. Translated: CASSLDGGPYEQYF.

This chain connects TRBV18 to TRBJ2-4; no firm D call. Germline loops: CDR1 KGHSH, CDR2 LQKENI. The CDR3 runs to 17 residues. Trimming left V 1 base short and J 3 bases short, with 16 bases between. CDR3 protein: CASSPLLVTPIKNIQYF. In nucleotides, the CDR3 is TGTGCCAGCTCACCACTGCTGGTGACACCTATCAAAAACATTCAGTACTTC.

The gene calls are TRBV19 and TRBJ1-2; the D gene is possibly TRBD1 (5 bases). Germline V gene sequence: CDR1 LNHDA, CDR2 SQIVND (reference sequence). V gave up 6 bases and J gave up 5 bases, with 16 bases separating them. CDR3 length: 14 amino acids. The CDR3 DNA reads TGTGCCAGTAGGATGGGAGGGGCTAGGTATGGCTACACCTTC. Its translation: CASRMGGARYGYTF.

This clone was observed a handful of times. The chain recombines TRBV6-5 with TRBJ1-5; D may be TRBD1 (5 bases). The length of the CDR3 is 14 residues. CDR1 is MNHEY, CDR2 SVGAGI, per germline. Trimming stripped 6 bases from V and 2 bases from J, with 11 bases between. CDR3 amino acids: CASRQGLGNQPQHF. For the CDR3, the DNA is TGTGCCAGCAGGCAGGGACTTGGCAATCAGCCCCAGCATTTT.

The chain joins TRBV5-1 to TRBJ2-5, with 9 bases aligning to TRBD2. The V gene end was trimmed by 4 bases and the J gene end by 4 bases; junction bases not matched to a gene: 8. The CDR3 is made up of 15 amino acids. Germline V gene sequence: CDR1 SGHRS, CDR2 YFSETQ. The CDR3 region has the DNA TGCGCCAGCAGCAGTTCGGTAGCGGGAGTAGAGACCCAGTACTTC. Amino acids: CASSSSVAGVETQYF. Variable domain in full (rest from reference TRBV5-1 and TRBJ2-5): KAGVTQTPRYLIKTRGQQVTLSCSPISGHRSVSWYQQTPGQGLQFLFEYFSETQRNKGNFPGRFSGRQFSNSRSEMNVSTLELGDSALYLCASSSSVAGVETQYFGPGTRLLVL.

This clone was counted once. The CDR3 region has the DNA TGTGCCGCCCGGACAACGAACACCGGGGAGCTGTTTTTT. Translated, it gives CAARTTNTGELFF. The genes are TRBV12-3 or TRBV12-4 and TRBJ2-2; D possibly corresponds to TRBD1 (5 bases). Trimming left V 11 bases short and J 0 bases short, with 10 bases between. CDR3 length: 13 amino acids.

This clone was detected only once. The J gene is TRBJ2-5, the V gene TRBV10-3; D might be TRBD2 (6 bases). CDR3 size: 16 residues. From germline, CDR1 is ENHRY and CDR2 SYGVKD. Trimming shortened V by 5 bases and J by 5 bases, and 21 bases separated the two germline ends. For the CDR3, the DNA is TGTGCCATCAGTCAAAACCGGGACTCCATAGGGGAGACCCAGTACTTC. Its protein is CAISQNRDSIGETQYF.

DNA for the CDR3: TGTGCCAGCAGCGTAGTAGGGACCTTCAACACCGGGGAGCTGTTTTTT. Protein product: CASSVVGTFNTGELFF. V and J are TRBV9 and TRBJ2-2; D is tentatively TRBD1 or TRBD2 (5 bases each). The CDR3 runs 16 residues. V lost 0 bases and J lost 2, with 11 bases in between. The V gene's germline CDR1 is SGDLS and CDR2 YYNGEE. The full variable domain, with the rest looked up from reference TRBV9 and TRBJ2-2, is DSGVTQTPKHLITATGQRVTLRCSPRSGDLSVYWYQQSLDQGLQFLIQYYNGEERAKGNILERFSAQQFPDLHSELNLSSLELGDSALYFCASSVVGTFNTGELFFGEGSRLTVL.

The CDR3 nucleotides are TGTGCCAGCAGTGAAGGCTGGGGGCCTGGAAACACCATATATTTT. The encoded protein is CASSEGWGPGNTIYF. This chain uses TRBV6-1 with TRBJ1-3, with D perhaps TRBD1 (6 bases). V was clipped by 1 base and J by 2 bases, with 9 bases between them. This CDR3 spans 15 amino acids. Germline CDR1 is MNHNS and CDR2 is SASEGT.

This clone was counted only a few times. As DNA, the CDR3 is TGTGCCAGCAGTACAGGGTTACGATCACCCCTCCACTTT. This encodes CASSTGLRSPLHF. The J gene is TRBJ1-6, the V gene TRBV7-2; possible D gene TRBD1, 6 bases. The CDR3 covers 13 residues. V was pared by 6 bases and J by 10 bases, with 13 bases between. Germline-derived CDR1 and CDR2 are SGHTA and FQGNSA.